What follows are 19 T cell receptor beta chains derived from one specimen sequenced in a study of T cells in Graves' hyperthyroidism and ophthalmopathy. Using RNA transcripts as the source, TCR beta CDR3 regions were amplified. An initial round of RT-PCR targeting the TCR CDR3 relied on the HTBI primer set. One entry per CDR3 protein, called by TCRdb with MiXCR from the multiplex PCR reads. The sample yields 640,000 or so distinct CDR3 sequences, 14% seen once. Sequencing input: blood. These TCRs come from a woman younger than 35 with Graves' ophthalmopathy.

The chain carries TRBV19 and TRBJ2-3; possibly TRBD2 for D (6 bases). Germline V gene data show CDR1 as LNHDA and CDR2 as SQIVND (reference sequence). V lost 4 bases, J lost 4 bases, and 15 bases lay in between. The CDR3 extends over 15 amino acids. CDR3 amino acids: CASSTSSAGSDTQYF. DNA for the CDR3: TGTGCCAGTAGTACTTCTAGCGCGGGATCAGATACGCAGTATTTT. The full variable domain, with the rest looked up from reference TRBV19 and TRBJ2-3, is DGGITQSPKYLFRKEGQNVTLSCEQNLNHDAMYWYRQDPGQGLRLIYYSQIVNDFQKGDIAEGYSVSREKKESFPLTVTSAQKNPTAFYLCASSTSSAGSDTQYFGPGTRLTVL.

The genes are TRBV15 and TRBJ1-2; D is possibly TRBD1 (6 bases). CDR3 size: 15 residues. Germline values: CDR1 LNHNV, CDR2 YYDKDF (reference sequence). V was trimmed by 3 bases and J by 5 bases, leaving 16 bases between them. Here the CDR3 DNA reads TGTGCCACCAGCAGGGCGGGCCAGGGGTTATATGGCTACACCTTC. Its protein product is CATSRAGQGLYGYTF.

This clonotype was recorded at least ten times. CDR3 nucleotides: TGTGCCAGCAGCTCCGGGACTAGCGGCCCCACCGGGGAGCTGTTTTTT. It translates to CASSSGTSGPTGELFF. The chain carries TRBV3-1 and TRBJ2-2, with 11 bases aligning to TRBD2. Germline V CDR1 and CDR2: LGHDT, YNNKEL (reference sequence). This CDR3 is built from 16 residues. V dropped 5 bases and J dropped 4; count of bases not matched to a gene: 6.

The J gene is TRBJ2-1, the V gene TRBV4-1, with TRBD2 identical over 11 bases. The V gene's germline CDR1 is MGHRA and CDR2 YSYEKL. The J segment lost 7 bases and the V segment lost 1 base, leaving 6 bases of the junction unmatched. This CDR3 contains 16 residues. The CDR3, as DNA: TGCGCCAGCAGCCAAGTTCTAGCGGGAGGACGGAATGAGCAGTTCTTC. Protein product: CASSQVLAGGRNEQFF.

J is TRBJ2-7 and V is TRBV20-1; possibly TRBD1 or TRBD2 for D (5 bases each). With 1 base removed from V and 3 bases from J, the gap between germline ends came to 19 bases. CDR1 and CDR2 from the germline V gene are DFQATT and SNEGSKA (reference sequence). The CDR3 has 16 residues. The CDR3 DNA reads TGCAGTGCTAGAGTCACTAACCGGGACGGGTACTACGAGCAGTACTTC. The encoded protein is CSARVTNRDGYYEQYF.

In this sample, this clonotype turned up a few times. The genes are TRBV4-2 and TRBJ2-1; D perhaps matches TRBD1 (5 bases). Trimming shortened V by 4 bases and J by 3 bases, and 16 bases separated the two germline ends. This CDR3 comprises 16 residues. CDR1 and CDR2 from the germline V gene are LGHNA and YNFKEQ. The CDR3: CASSPVGQGVYNEQFF. CDR3 sequence (DNA): TGTGCCAGCAGCCCAGTAGGGCAGGGTGTCTACAATGAGCAGTTCTTC.

Many counts were recorded for this clonotype. The chain couples TRBV12-3 or TRBV12-4 to TRBJ1-5; no firm D call. The CDR3 length is 14 residues. Trimming removed 2 bases at V and 5 bases at J, with 10 bases between. The CDR3 DNA reads TGTGCCAGCAGTTTAACATCGGGTGATCAGCCCCAGCATTTT. This codes for CASSLTSGDQPQHF.

Worth noting for this clonotype: This may be a read error, as it is one base from a much larger clone. The V gene is TRBV14, the J gene TRBJ2-3; D gene unclear. The CDR3 contains 15 residues. The V gene's germline CDR1 is SGHDN and CDR2 FVKESK. The CDR3 DNA is TGTGCCAGCAACCAAGAGGAGTGGAGCACAGATACGCAGTATTTT. Translating it yields CASNQEEWSTDTQYF.

This clonotype occurred a few times. The chain links TRBV4-1 to TRBJ2-1; 9 nucleotides agree with TRBD1. The germline CDR1 and CDR2 sequences are MGHRA and YSYEKL. This CDR3 has 21 amino acids. J was trimmed by 4 bases and V by 2 bases; bases with no gene match: 21. CDR3 sequence: CASSQFPGQGGSSGSYNEQFF. The CDR3 nucleotides read TGCGCCAGCAGCCAATTCCCGGGACAGGGAGGGTCGTCGGGCTCATACAATGAGCAGTTCTTC.

The J gene is TRBJ2-5, the V gene TRBV5-1; D gene ambiguous. There are 15 residues in the CDR3. Germline V lookup: CDR1 SGHRS, CDR2 YFSETQ. Trimming left V 2 bases short and J 2 bases short, with 13 bases between. The chain's CDR3 is CASSFGSGIQETQYF. The CDR3 nucleotides read TGCGCCAGCAGCTTCGGGTCGGGTATACAAGAGACCCAGTACTTC.

This clonotype was seen only a few times. The CDR3 spells CASSRTSGTHYEQYF. The DNA of the CDR3 is TGTGCCAGCAGTAGGACTAGCGGGACCCACTACGAGCAGTACTTC. The J gene is TRBJ2-7, the V gene TRBV6-4, with TRBD2 matching over 12 bases. This CDR3 spans 15 amino acids. Germline V gives CDR1 MRHNA, CDR2 SNTAGT. V shed 5 bases, J shed 3 bases, and the junction held 5 bases outside the gene matches.

The rearrangement links TRBV10-3 to TRBJ1-3; no clear D. The CDR3 runs 14 residues. V was shortened by 6 bases and J by 2 bases, with 11 bases between the two germline ends. The germline CDR1 and CDR2 sequences are ENHRY and SYGVKD. CDR3 nucleotide sequence: TGTGCCATCAGGGCGGCGGAGGCTGGAAACACCATATATTTT. Translation gives CAIRAAEAGNTIYF.

In its sample, this clonotype was seen a few times. The J gene is TRBJ2-2, the V gene TRBV5-6; 9 bases map to TRBD2. Germline lookup yields CDR1 SGHDT and CDR2 YYEEEE. This CDR3 has 20 amino acids. Germline trimming cut 8 bases from V and 4 bases from J; bases unmatched to any gene: 24. This CDR3 is CARPDRGNSLAGASTGELFF. CDR3 DNA: TGTGCCAGACCCGACAGAGGGAATTCCTTAGCGGGAGCTTCCACCGGGGAGCTGTTTTTT.

This clonotype occurred many times. The J gene is TRBJ2-3, the V gene TRBV6-1; the match to TRBD2 covers 9 bases. V lost 5 bases and J lost 2; bases outside the gene matches: 11. The CDR3 extends over 17 amino acids. Germline V CDR1 and CDR2: MNHNS, SASEGT. The CDR3 here is CASSYTLAGSYTDTQYF. DNA of the CDR3: TGTGCCAGCAGTTACACCCTAGCGGGATCCTACACAGATACGCAGTATTTT.

This clonotype was counted many times. The chain carries TRBV6-2 or TRBV6-3 and TRBJ2-7; D perhaps matches TRBD1 (5 bases). With 6 bases removed from V and 0 bases from J, the gap between germline ends came to 12 bases. The CDR3 contains 14 residues. Germline CDR1 MNHEY, CDR2 SVGEGT. CDR3 sequence: CASSDSLSSYEQYF. In nucleotides, the CDR3 is TGTGCCAGCAGCGACAGTTTGAGCTCCTACGAGCAGTACTTC.

This clonotype showed up many times. This chain connects TRBV9 to TRBJ2-2; D possibly uses TRBD1 or TRBD2 (5 bases each). Trimming pared 0 bases from V and 2 bases from J, leaving 14 bases between. This CDR3 spans 17 amino acids. Germline V CDR1 and CDR2: SGDLS, YYNGEE. CDR3: CASSVVLGRANTGELFF. In DNA, the CDR3 is TGTGCCAGCAGCGTAGTCCTGGGGCGGGCCAACACCGGGGAGCTGTTTTTT.

This clonotype was found many times. J is TRBJ2-3 and V is TRBV6-1, with TRBD2 as a possible D gene (6 bases). V lost 8 bases and J 3 bases, leaving 21 bases between the germline ends. Per germline, CDR1 MNHNS and CDR2 SASEGT. The CDR3 is 16 amino acids. The CDR3 spells CASQTGTTLATDTQYF. In DNA, the CDR3 is TGTGCCAGCCAAACCGGGACGACCCTAGCGACAGATACGCAGTATTTT.

This clonotype was recorded many times. V and J are TRBV28 and TRBJ1-2; 7 bases are shared with TRBD1. Germline lookup yields CDR1 MDHEN and CDR2 SYDVKM. The J segment lost 1 base and the V segment lost 6 bases, leaving 5 bases of the junction unmatched. CDR3 length: 14 residues. DNA of the CDR3: TGTGCCAGCAGCAAGACAGGGAATAACTATGGCTACACCTTC. Encoded protein: CASSKTGNNYGYTF.

The sample holds many counts of this clonotype. This chain links TRBV7-3 with TRBJ2-2, with no clear D. Germline V gene sequence: CDR1 SGHTA, CDR2 FQGTGA. The CDR3 runs to 12 residues. V was clipped by 6 bases and J by 5 bases, with 7 bases between them. CDR3 sequence reads: CASRFGTGELFF. As DNA, the CDR3 is TGTGCCAGCAGATTCGGAACCGGGGAGCTGTTTTTT. The entire variable domain, with the rest obtained from reference TRBV7-3 and TRBJ2-2, is as follows: GAGVSQTPSNKVTEKGKYVELRCDPISGHTALYWYRQSLGQGPEFLIYFQGTGAADDSGLPNDRFFAVRPEGSVSTLKIQRTERGDSAVYLCASRFGTGELFFGEGSRLTVL.